Sequencing of this TCR beta chain was carried out in a study of response to subunit inactivated influenza vaccine. As concerns this clonotype: The antigen is not known.

TCRdb fed the RT-PCR reads into MiXCR, producing one record per CDR3 protein. Of some 190,000 distinct CDR3 sequences listed, roughly an eighth are singletons. This CDR3 is built from 15 residues. CDR1 is LGHNA and CDR2 is YSLEER in the germline V gene. With 4 bases removed from V and 5 bases from J, the gap between germline ends came to 18 bases. General study points: It was suggested by the authors that few new T cells are recruited by each seasonal influenza vaccination.

The chain uses TRBV4-3 and TRBJ2-7; TRBD1 is a possible D gene (6 bases). Sample: CD8+ T cells sorted from PBMCs, taken 4 to 6 days after vaccination. The receptor's source is a middle-aged man who received an inactivated influenza vaccine. CDR3 in amino acids: CASSRKQQGPHEQYF. CDR3 coding DNA: TGCGCCAGCAGCCGTAAACAACAGGGTCCCCACGAGCAGTACTTC.